A selection of T cell receptor beta chains follows, all from one sample in a study of T-cell reconstitution after alpha-beta-depleted transplantation in children. A single record per CDR3 protein comes from TCRdb applying MiXCR to the PCR reads. The table has about 460,000 distinct CDR3 sequences, over 9.5% seen once. The sequencing used PBMCs, collected before TCRalphabeta/CD19-depleted stem cell transplant. These receptors were collected from a child aged 2-15 years with inherited bone marrow failure, due to receive a stem cell transplant. Both conserved end residues are trimmed from each CDR3. The order of the fields is V gene, CDR3 protein.

v_gene: TRBV5-1; CDR3aa: ASSLVGIYEQY
v_gene: TRBV6-1; CDR3aa: ASSLTIDRLHGYT
v_gene: TRBV20-1; CDR3aa: SAREFDRGLSYEQY
v_gene: TRBV29-1; CDR3aa: SAVPEHYNEQF
v_gene: TRBV12-3/TRBV12-4; CDR3aa: ASSSGGVKF
v_gene: TRBV11-2; CDR3aa: ASRHPGNQETQY
v_gene: TRBV19; CDR3aa: ASSKTGQGASGFNEQF
v_gene: TRBV27; CDR3aa: ASSFQTNQPQH
v_gene: TRBV10-3; CDR3aa: AISERGINQPQH
v_gene: TRBV7-9; CDR3aa: ASSLAQLINIQY
v_gene: TRBV20-1; CDR3aa: SAIPRGLYEQY
v_gene: TRBV2; CDR3aa: ASSGTSGPSGANVLT
v_gene: TRBV7-8; CDR3aa: ASSLIGDRGWTEAF
v_gene: TRBV27; CDR3aa: ASSLSGQTYGYT
v_gene: TRBV12-3/TRBV12-4; CDR3aa: ASSSSTALVDTGELF
v_gene: TRBV12-3/TRBV12-4; CDR3aa: ASSLAGLAGGDEQF
v_gene: TRBV4-1; CDR3aa: ASSQPLGTSGNQETQY
v_gene: TRBV7-9; CDR3aa: ASSFSTTYGYT
v_gene: TRBV27; CDR3aa: ASSLRTGRSPLH
v_gene: TRBV28; CDR3aa: ASSPGTTSTDTQY
v_gene: TRBV28; CDR3aa: ASSFPLGSNEQF
v_gene: TRBV6-6; CDR3aa: ASSYETFNEQF
v_gene: TRBV5-1; CDR3aa: ASSLDRFYGYT
v_gene: TRBV12-3/TRBV12-4; CDR3aa: ASSFERDMGPANYGYT
v_gene: TRBV18; CDR3aa: ASSPLGQGNTEAF
v_gene: TRBV12-3/TRBV12-4; CDR3aa: ASSSGQGKNIQY
v_gene: TRBV29-1; CDR3aa: SGGQGTYEQY
v_gene: TRBV28; CDR3aa: ASSPFLFTTNEKLF
v_gene: TRBV2; CDR3aa: ASSVDRSYEQY
v_gene: TRBV7-6; CDR3aa: ASSPNGAEAF
v_gene: TRBV21-1; CDR3aa: ASSTQGQLGELF
v_gene: TRBV20-1; CDR3aa: SARPAGRTYEQY
v_gene: TRBV7-2; CDR3aa: ASSFTAGNTEAF
v_gene: TRBV5-6; CDR3aa: ASSAGQGVETQY
v_gene: TRBV7-2; CDR3aa: ASSLAPTGGSPLH
v_gene: TRBV3-1; CDR3aa: ASSTRFSAGPYNEQF
v_gene: TRBV7-9; CDR3aa: ASSRRGRPGAYEQY
v_gene: TRBV13; CDR3aa: ASSFGTGEAF
v_gene: TRBV6-2/TRBV6-3; CDR3aa: ASSYYRTSDPGEQY
v_gene: TRBV6-1; CDR3aa: ASSETQGETQY
v_gene: TRBV20-1; CDR3aa: SATLRLEQF
v_gene: TRBV27; CDR3aa: ASSPRRTDGYT
v_gene: TRBV14; CDR3aa: ASSQELAGETQY
v_gene: TRBV3-1; CDR3aa: ASSQGLGGGYEQY
v_gene: TRBV19; CDR3aa: ASSIFEVTGAEAF